Listed here is a single T cell receptor beta chain. Its target is not known. It was healthy bone marrow donors who served as donors. The sample is drawn from a study of cytomegalovirus exposure and HLA in healthy donors. The CDR3 length is 17 residues. Germline trimming cut 2 bases from V and 2 bases from J; bases unmatched to any gene: 3. From germline, CDR1 is KGHSH and CDR2 LQKENI. PCR involved 60 Vbeta and 13 Jbeta primers. The protocol was immunoSEQ multiplex PCR, while the TCRdb copy is restricted to in-frame clones and leaves out a portion. The profile covers roughly 200,000 clones, with about four fifths appearing a single time and roughly 3% taken by the ten largest. Study-level points and caveats: CMV serostatus was the only recorded immune exposure for donors.

V and J are TRBV18 and TRBJ2-3; 14 bases align to TRBD2. Sequencing input: PBMCs. The origin of this receptor is a female donor in good health and CMV-seronegative. In DNA, the CDR3 is TGTGCCAGCTCACCAGGGACTAGCGGGGGATTCACAGATACGCAGTATTTT. Translating it yields CASSPGTSGGFTDTQYF.